This T cell receptor (beta chain) stems from a study of cytomegalovirus exposure and HLA in healthy donors (TCRdb year 2017). In the study overall: An earlier analysis of approximately 640 of the donors reported 250 to 300 Gb of sequence data and some 120 million unique TCR beta sequences from around 200 million T cells. Approximately 300 gigabases of sequencing data and roughly 90 million unique TCR sequences were included in an early release covering 550 to 650 HLA-typed donors. Of the 300 to 450 genotyped donors, roughly 80% were placed in the genetic ancestry cluster associated with self-reported Caucasian donors. The study was designed to test whether signatures of past pathogen exposure could be identified by cataloging public T cell receptors. The T cell repertoires of some 670 subjects were profiled by immunosequencing and related to cytomegalovirus serostatus. In addition to the first cohort of 500 to 850 subjects, a separate validation cohort of around 110 different subjects was used. The study combined high-throughput TCR immunosequencing, statistical association of individual TCRs with disease status, and machine learning to predict cytomegalovirus infection status. A later analysis re-examined previously published TCR beta repertoires from 610 or so donors and added high-resolution HLA genotyping to investigate patterns of TCR occurrence. Rather than using new phenotypic data, the later analysis identified candidate immune exposures from TCR beta sequences and from how often those sequences occurred across donors. In an earlier analysis of 587 of the donors, high-throughput TCR beta sequencing was used to judge whether each TCR beta V gene segment behaved as functional or pseudogenic. Donor age, sex, ethnicity and CMV serostatus were compiled alongside the repertoire data. A later genetic analysis took genome-wide SNP genotypes for about 60% of the roughly 670 donors and used that subset as a discovery cohort. Every discovery cohort repertoire had been produced on one sequencing platform. HLA typing covered class I and class II loci at four-digit resolution. Typing coverage differed by locus: A, B, C, DRB1 and DQB1 were typed in roughly 620-630 donors, DQA1 in 500 to 550, DPA1 in 600 to 610, and DPB1 in roughly 470. Five DR-DQ haplotypes were treated as single units for association and clustering because of strong linkage in the cohort. Among under 450 genotyped donors of the cohort, an average of around 240,000 unique TCR beta nucleotide sequences were sequenced per donor, roughly a sixth of them non-productive.

The CDR3 goes from the cysteine to the phenylalanine over 16 residues. The DNA shown is the 48-base CDR3, in frame from base 1. V loses 1 base, J loses 3 bases, and the germline ends lie 15 bases apart. Sequences MNHNS (CDR1) and SASEGT (CDR2) are obtained from the germline V gene. The cohort consisted of 600 to 700 healthy bone marrow donors. All cohort members were sampled while nominally healthy, although unrecorded immune exposures were likely present. The donor was CMV seronegative and belonged to the group of more than 300 seronegative cohort members. A peripheral blood sample was collected from each donor, and TCR beta sequencing was performed on peripheral blood mononuclear cells. Genomic DNA extraction from the blood cell samples was performed with the Qiagen DNeasy Blood Extraction Kit. The library was prepared using the immunoSEQ multiplex PCR assay. The multiplex PCR relied on a mix of 60 forward primers for TCR Vbeta segments and 13 reverse primers for TCR Jbeta segments. A multiplex PCR assay on genomic DNA amplified the CDR3 region of rearranged TCR beta genes. The amplified TCR beta libraries were sequenced on the Illumina HiSeq System as 87-base-pair reads. On the authors' methods: Across the roughly 600 repertoires, a later analysis counted tens of millions of unique TCR beta chains, 9 million to 14 million of which were shared by at least two donors. Raw reads were error-corrected and collapsed into unique sequences with a nearest-neighbor algorithm that merged closely related sequences to remove PCR and sequencing errors. Alignment of CDR3 sequences to IMGT reference sequences was used to assign V, D and J gene segments. For a sequence to be retained, a match of at least six nucleotides to both a V gene segment and a J gene segment was required. A rearrangement counted as productive if the CDR3 had no stop codons and remained in frame with V and J, and every other rearrangement counted as non-productive. Following IMGT convention, CDR3 was defined as the stretch from the second conserved V-encoded cysteine to the conserved J-encoded phenylalanine. Sequences without an unambiguous match to a single V gene segment were excluded from the earlier analysis of several hundred of the donors. An earlier analysis of several hundred of the donors called V segments functional above 56.7% productive rearrangements and segregating when the between-donor standard deviation exceeded 5%. A statistical classification framework was built to diagnose cytomegalovirus status from the catalog of TCR beta chain sequences. A later analysis assigned V and J genes by comparing TCR nucleotide sequences with IMGT/GENE-DB human TR gene sequences. Using the TCRdist pipeline, a later analysis assigned CDR3 sequences along with most-parsimonious VDJ recombination scenarios. In a later analysis, each TCR beta chain was defined by its CDR3 amino acid sequence together with its V-gene family, and reads lacking a unique V-gene family were excluded. To address suspected cross-contamination and a sequencing artifact, a later analysis removed roughly 640 highly shared, low-generation-probability nucleotide sequences. A later analysis calculated a clonal expansion index for each public chain from normalized within-repertoire ranks of inferred template counts. A later analysis computed generation probabilities with a VDJ recombination model fitted to out-of-frame rearrangements, and checked the results against IGoR. In a later analysis, TCR-TCR, TCR-HLA and TCR-CMV co-occurrence was scored with hypergeometric tests, and a repertoire-size bias correction was applied to TCR pairs. False discovery rates were estimated in a later analysis by permuting HLA or CMV assignments 20 times. A later analysis grouped co-occurring TCRs with DBSCAN, adding TCRdist sequence similarity when clustering within HLA-allele-positive subsets. For co-occurrence clustering, repertoires with fewer than 30,000 or more than 120,000 public chains were excluded, along with roughly 5 repertoires with anomalous nucleotide sharing. TCRdb retrieved this table from immuneACCESS and kept in-frame rearrangements only. Not all clones are present; in checked studies, unresolved V genes account for under half, and no reason is known for the remainder. That table furnishes V, J and clone size, whereas the DNA furnished D and trimming. In all, the sample holds roughly 93,000 clones, and 70% to 80% of those were seen once. The ten largest clonotypes hold 0.57% of the sample.

On the study overall, not on this receptor specifically: In a later analysis, HLA-associated TCR beta chains were found to be more clonally expanded and to have lower generation probabilities than equally common non-associated chains. In a later genetic analysis, fewer N-insertions in productive TCRs were reported among donors in an Asian-associated ancestry cluster than the roughly 670-donor mean. An earlier analysis of approximately 600 of the donors showed that most TCR beta V segments appeared in productive rearrangements either about 90% or about 30% of the time, which broadly matched IMGT annotations. Over 15 rarely observed V segments, including chromosome 9 orphons, were excluded from the earlier analysis of some 590 of the donors because counts were too low. Because the 87-base-pair reads could not distinguish some IMGT-functional V segments, including TRBV6-2 and TRBV6-3, those segments were excluded. A further reported finding was that TCR beta sequences accurately predicted the HLA-A and HLA-B alleles for most subjects in the first cohort. In a later analysis, most CMV-associated TCR beta chains were found to appear HLA-restricted, with HLA associations seemingly driven largely by CMV exposure. For the cohort, immune exposure information was limited to CMV serostatus. In a later analysis, the rate of TCR association differed among HLA loci, with DRB1 alleles having the most associated TCRs and HLA-C alleles having the fewest. In both the original and validation cohorts, the classifier was reported to diagnose cytomegalovirus status with high specificity and sensitivity. Linkage disequilibrium might explain the correlated functional status among segregating V segments, but an unknown experimental factor could not be ruled out. When HLA alleles, especially DR and DQ, strongly co-occurred, attributing TCR associations to individual alleles was difficult. A later analysis associated about 16,000 TCR beta sequences with specific HLA alleles at a false discovery rate of 0.05. While some public TCRs were present in many individuals, most TCR sequences turned up only very rarely across donors. A group of highly shared sequence variants was considered likely to be a technical artifact of the sequencing pipeline. The authors suggested that the approach could potentially be extended to other disease states and immunological phenotypes. Because HLA typing was unavailable for some donors at each locus, only the typed subset was used in association tests. In vitro tests confirmed that a few of the cytomegalovirus-associated TCR beta chains recognize cytomegalovirus antigens. Presence/absence analyses assumed roughly uniform sequencing depth across donors, an assumption that may not hold. According to a later analysis, parvovirus B19, influenza, CMV and Epstein-Barr virus appeared linked to several top co-occurrence clusters. In a later genetic analysis, a missense DCLRE1C variant was associated with V-gene and J-gene trimming of TCR beta chains, and the association was replicated in an independent cohort. Only TCR beta chains were sequenced in this cohort, and the absence of alpha or paired-chain data limited detectable features. In the study, some 160 TCR beta chains were listed as associated with cytomegalovirus.

As to this clone: The antigen this receptor binds is unknown. The sample holds no much larger clone one base away, and base qualities are not on file.

The source is a man aged 30 to 45 in good health and CMV-seronegative. Here the chain combines TRBV6-1 and TRBJ1-1; the D gene cannot be named for sure. The specimen was PBMCs. The DNA sequence is TGTGCCAGCAGTGAAGGACGGGAGAATTGGGACACTGAAGCTTTCTTT. This yields the protein CASSEGRENWDTEAFF.